Sequencing of this T cell receptor (beta chain) was carried out in a study of blood T cell repertoires in COVID-19. Study summary: PBMCs, B-cell-depleted T cells, or T cells were the source of the cDNA or gDNA that made up the material.

The V gene lost 3 bases and the J gene lost 6 bases, with 11 bases spanning the gap. The CDR3 totals 13 residues. Per the authors' pipeline: Amplifying reference gene primers gave estimates of nucleated cell counts. Some clones are missing from TCRdb's copy, which holds only in-frame ones; the method was immunoSEQ multiplex PCR. That table is the source of V, J and clone size, and D and trimming were worked out from the DNA. Among fewer than 70,000 clones listed, 88% were seen once. The V and J genes are TRBV12-3 or TRBV12-4 and TRBJ1-2; D unclear. The sequenced material came from peripheral blood. This TCR was recovered from a woman between 65 and 79 years old with active COVID-19. The CDR3 loop is CASSLSRTDGYTF. DNA for the CDR3: TGTGCCAGCAGTTTGTCCAGGACTGATGGCTACACCTTC.